By share of the sample, the clone carrying this T cell receptor beta chain is medium-sized. Its specificity is unknown. Points from the study as a whole: In terms of TCR gene usage, tumor memory CD4+ T cells clustered together with blood and lymph node memory CD4+ cells, as well as with lymph node naive CD4+ cells. Naive CD4+ cells shared 10% to 15% of tumor Treg sequences.

Adaptor-ligated barcode primers were used to amplify TRBV12-4/TRBJ1-2 clonotypes. Each CDR3 protein gets one entry after TCRdb re-called the multiplex PCR reads with MiXCR. Altogether approximately 2,600 distinct CDR3 sequences are present, about 2.3% being singletons, with the ten largest covering about 10%. The sorted Tregs were CD4+CD25+CD127-/low cells. With 3 bases removed from V and 6 bases from J, the gap between germline ends came to 14 bases. The CDR3 contains 14 residues. The gene calls are TRBV12-3 or TRBV12-4 and TRBJ1-2; D not resolved. This clonotype originated in a female donor with breast cancer. The sequenced sample was tumor-infiltrating Tregs sorted from the breast tumor. CDR3 nucleotide sequence: TGTGCCAGCAGTTTCGGGGAGTCGAAGGATGGCTACACCTTC. Translating it yields CASSFGESKDGYTF.